This TCR beta chain was observed in a study of CD8 T cells in ankylosing spondylitis (dated by TCRdb to 2017 to 2019). Concerning the study at large: The study set out to find disease-linked TCR variants by profiling T cell receptor beta repertoires in ankylosing spondylitis patients and healthy donors. The whole study cohort included under 140 healthy donors and 20 to 30 ankylosing spondylitis patients. Peripheral blood was sampled, and synovial fluid was additionally collected from ankylosing spondylitis patients.

Points the paper makes about the study in general: A TCR beta motif of 8 or 9 highly homologous amino acid variants appeared characteristic of blood from ankylosing spondylitis patients. The disease-linked clones showed a CD8+ phenotype and occurred at relatively low frequencies in peripheral blood. Some motif variants had previously been reported in the synovial fluid and blood of reactive arthritis patients, which suggests shared mechanisms of disease initiation. Significant enrichment of the disease-linked clones was reported in matched synovial fluid samples from ankylosing spondylitis patients.

The CDR3 runs 12 residues from the cysteine to the phenylalanine. Only CDR3 DNA remains: 36 bases, in frame from the first base. V drops 2 bases and J drops 6 bases, leaving 7 bases in between. The germline V gene (reference sequence) specifies DFQATT as CDR1 and SNEGSKA as CDR2. The table lists this clonotype with many counts. No cognate antigen has been identified for it. No much larger clone is present one base from it, and per-base qualities are unavailable. Sequenced on an Illumina HiSeq 2500. TCR beta libraries were prepared by quantitative 5'-RACE with molecular barcodes. Regarding the original processing steps: A new computational method, built on a probabilistic model of VDJ rearrangement, was used to identify disease-linked TCR variants. TCRdb reprocessing: public reads trimmed at Q25 with fastp, clones called with MiXCR, in-frame beta chains kept. Each record represents a unique CDR3 protein, reported with the most common genes and DNA among its rows. The V and J calls follow TCRdb's processing rather than the paper's. The sample profile shows 500,000 to 550,000 distinct CDR3 sequences; roughly 13% of them were found once. The ten most abundant clones make up about 6.5% of the sample.

This receptor was taken from a male donor with ankylosing spondylitis. Here the chain combines TRBV20-1 and TRBJ2-2; a weak D assignment points to TRBD1 (6 bases agree). Source material: blood, either unsorted or a sorted T cell fraction (not recorded which). The CDR3 loop reads CSARQGPGELFF. The sequence in DNA is TGCAGTGCTAGACAGGGGCCCGGGGAGCTGTTTTTT.